The 26 T cell receptor beta chains in this list originate from one sample, sequenced in a study of blood T cell repertoires in COVID-19. TCRdb's table, derived via immunoSEQ multiplex PCR, lists solely in-frame clones and lacks some. The data hold a few hundred thousand clones, with 85% observed a single time. Sequencing was done on a sample of peripheral blood. These receptors were obtained from a woman aged 18-29 years with acute or convalescent COVID-19.

The genes are TRBV19 and TRBJ2-1; 8 positions agree with TRBD2. The CDR3 sequence is 15 residues long. CDR1 LNHDA and CDR2 SQIVND come from the germline V gene (reference sequence). Germline trimming cut 4 bases from V and 1 base from J; bases unmatched to any gene: 3. CDR3 protein: CASSNGRGSYNEQFF. The CDR3 DNA sequence: TGTGCCAGTAGTAACGGGAGGGGGTCCTACAATGAGCAGTTCTTC.

This clone was observed once. The V gene is TRBV23-1, the J gene TRBJ1-1; no clear D. TRBV23-1 is labeled an ORF, and its function is uncertain. The CDR3 has 12 residues. The V and J ends lost 6 bases and 3 bases respectively, with 8 bases between them. CDR3: CASSLSDTEAFF. The CDR3 nucleotides are TGCGCCAGCAGCCTTTCCGACACTGAAGCTTTCTTT.

This clone was observed a handful of times. The rearrangement uses TRBV9 and TRBJ1-3; unclear D gene. The V end was cut by 0 bases, the J end by 4 bases, with 14 bases between. CDR3 size: 16 residues. Germline values: CDR1 SGDLS, CDR2 YYNGEE. CDR3 in DNA: TGTGCCAGCAGCGTAGCTTCAGCGGGGAACGGAAACACCATATATTTT. Protein sequence: CASSVASAGNGNTIYF. The variable domain in full, completed from reference TRBV9 and TRBJ1-3, reads DSGVTQTPKHLITATGQRVTLRCSPRSGDLSVYWYQQSLDQGLQFLIQYYNGEERAKGNILERFSAQQFPDLHSELNLSSLELGDSALYFCASSVASAGNGNTIYFGEGSWLTVV.

CDR3 DNA sequence: TGTGCCAGCAGCGAGGGAAATGGCTACACCTTC. Amino acids: CASSEGNGYTF. This chain uses TRBV7-3 with TRBJ1-2; unclear D gene. V gave up 5 bases and J gave up 6 bases, with 7 bases separating them. Germline CDR1 is SGHTA and CDR2 is FQGTGA. The CDR3 spans 11 residues.

This clone was observed a few times. The rearrangement joins TRBV20-1 to TRBJ1-2; D unresolved. This CDR3 has 14 residues. The V gene's germline CDR1 is DFQATT and CDR2 SNEGSKA (reference sequence). The ends were cut back, 3 bases at V and 6 bases at J, with 17 bases in the middle. The DNA of the CDR3 is TGCAGTGCTAGTTTGGGGAAGGGAGTCCATGGCTACACCTTC. This codes for CSASLGKGVHGYTF.

The CDR3 sequence: CASSNQGDPANYGYTF. CDR3 sequence (DNA): TGTGCCAGTAGTAATCAGGGTGACCCCGCTAACTATGGCTACACCTTC. The chain recombines TRBV19 with TRBJ1-2; perhaps TRBD1 as D (5 bases). Germline-derived CDR1 and CDR2 are LNHDA and SQIVND (reference sequence). This CDR3 region has 16 residues. V lost 4 bases and J 0 bases, leaving 15 bases between the germline ends.

CDR3 nucleotides: TGTGCCAGCAGTTACGGGGGACAAAACTATGGCTACACCTTC. As protein: CASSYGGQNYGYTF. The chain employs TRBV6-5 and TRBJ1-2; maybe TRBD1 (6 bases). Looked up from germline, CDR1 is MNHEY and CDR2 is SVGAGI. CDR3 size: 14 residues. Trimming cost V 2 bases and J 2 bases, with 9 bases left between them.

V gene TRBV14 combines with J gene TRBJ1-6, with D uncertain. The CDR3 has 14 residues. With 1 base removed from V and 7 bases from J, the gap between germline ends came to 8 bases. Germline assignment: CDR1 SGHDN and CDR2 FVKESK. This chain's CDR3 is CASSQVASNSPLHF. DNA of the CDR3: TGTGCCAGCAGCCAAGTCGCGTCCAATTCACCCCTCCACTTT. The variable domain in full, completed from reference TRBV14 and TRBJ1-6, reads EAGVTQFPSHSVIEKGQTVTLRCDPISGHDNLYWYRRVMGKEIKFLLHFVKESKQDESGMPNNRFLAERTGGTYSTLKVQPAELEDSGVYFCASSQVASNSPLHFGNGTRLTVT.

CDR3 region: CASSVVGDFAYNEQFF. The CDR3 nucleotides read TGTGCCAGCAGCGTAGTTGGGGACTTCGCCTACAATGAGCAGTTCTTC. The V and J genes are TRBV9 and TRBJ2-1; weak D call: TRBD2 (6 bases). Germline-derived CDR1 and CDR2 are SGDLS and YYNGEE. This CDR3 contains 16 residues. V lost 0 bases and J 2 bases, leaving 12 bases between the germline ends.

This clone is a singleton in its sample. The chain has TRBV19 and TRBJ1-4; D not resolved. In germline, CDR1 is LNHDA, CDR2 SQIVND (reference sequence). This CDR3 is built from 14 residues. V dropped 5 bases and J dropped 8 bases, with 15 bases sitting between them. For the CDR3, the DNA is TGTGCCAGTAGTCTCGGAGGTGATGGCGAAAAACTGTTTTTT. This sequence encodes CASSLGGDGEKLFF. Filled out from reference TRBV19 and TRBJ1-4, the complete variable domain reads DGGITQSPKYLFRKEGQNVTLSCEQNLNHDAMYWYRQDPGQGLRLIYYSQIVNDFQKGDIAEGYSVSREKKESFPLTVTSAQKNPTAFYLCASSLGGDGEKLFFGSGTQLSVL.

The rearrangement uses TRBV5-4 and TRBJ2-1; no reliable D call. Trimming left V 2 bases short and J 5 bases short, with 5 bases between. Germline V lookup: CDR1 SGHNT, CDR2 YYREEE (reference sequence). The length of the CDR3 is 12 residues. CDR3 DNA sequence: TGTGCCAGCAGCTTAAGAGACAATGAGCAGTTCTTC. Protein product: CASSLRDNEQFF.

The chain combines TRBV10-1 with TRBJ1-1; tentatively, D is TRBD1 (5 bases). This CDR3 is built from 13 residues. The V and J ends lost 4 bases and 7 bases respectively, with 13 bases between them. Germline V lookup: CDR1 WNHNN, CDR2 SYGVQD (reference sequence). DNA for the CDR3: TGCGCCAGCAGTGTCCCGGGGGTTGGTGAAGCTTTCTTT. Protein product: CASSVPGVGEAFF.

This chain joins TRBV6-1 and TRBJ1-1; D is unresolved. V shed 2 bases and J shed 1 base, with 14 bases lying between them. Germline loops: CDR1 MNHNS, CDR2 SASEGT. The CDR3 runs 16 residues. This chain's CDR3 is CASSELGRVKNTEAFF. The CDR3 coding sequence is TGTGCCAGCAGTGAACTAGGGAGGGTAAAGAACACTGAAGCTTTCTTT.

This chain connects TRBV5-1 to TRBJ2-7; perhaps TRBD1 as D (6 bases). This CDR3 comprises 15 residues. Trimming stripped 4 bases from V and 5 bases from J, with 19 bases between. Germline V gene data show CDR1 as SGHRS and CDR2 as YFSETQ. The CDR3 here is CASSPLWTDFNEQYF. The CDR3 DNA reads as TGCGCCAGCAGCCCGTTATGGACAGATTTCAACGAGCAGTACTTC.

The genes are TRBV3-1 (or the pseudogene TRBV3-2) and TRBJ2-7; unclear D gene. V gave up 5 bases and J gave up 5 bases, with 7 bases separating them. CDR3 length equals 11 residues. In germline, CDR1 is LGHDT, CDR2 YNNKEL (reference sequence). Here the CDR3 reads CASSGGHEQYF. The CDR3 bases are TGTGCCAGCAGCGGCGGCCACGAGCAGTACTTC.

The V gene is TRBV6-4, the J gene TRBJ2-6; 10 bases align to TRBD1. The CDR3 extends over 17 amino acids. V shed 6 bases, J shed 2 bases, and the junction held 7 bases outside the gene matches. Germline-derived CDR1 and CDR2 are MRHNA and SNTAGT. The CDR3 loop reads CASSPGQGIPGANVLTF. The CDR3, as DNA: TGTGCCAGCAGCCCGGGACAGGGGATACCTGGGGCCAACGTCCTGACTTTC.

The chain employs TRBV5-1 and TRBJ2-3; perhaps TRBD1 as D (6 bases). The ends were cut back, 3 bases at V and 2 bases at J, with 13 bases in the middle. The CDR3 is 15 residues long. The germline V gene encodes CDR1 SGHRS and CDR2 YFSETQ. This CDR3 is CASSSLRDITDTQYF. DNA of the CDR3: TGCGCCAGCAGCTCTCTCCGGGACATCACAGATACGCAGTATTTT.

The chain has TRBV2 and TRBJ2-5; 8 nucleotides line up with TRBD2. Germline V CDR1 and CDR2: SNHLY, FYNNEI. After removal of 7 bases from V and 7 bases from J, the junction contained 5 bases not matched to a gene. The length of the CDR3 is 12 residues. As DNA, the CDR3 is TGTGCCAGCATTCGGGAGGGGGGGACCCAGTACTTC. Translated: CASIREGGTQYF.

This clone has just one count. The rearrangement joins TRBV29-1 to TRBJ2-5, with 9 bases matching TRBD2. The CDR3 sequence is 14 residues long. V trimming: 6 bases; J trimming: 0 bases; junction bases outside the gene matches: 5. Germline V gene sequence: CDR1 SQVTM, CDR2 ANQGSEA. Here the CDR3 reads CSVRLAAYQETQYF. In DNA form, the CDR3 reads TGCAGCGTAAGACTAGCGGCGTACCAAGAGACCCAGTACTTC.

This clone was detected once. The chain is built from TRBV2 and TRBJ1-2, with 9 bases fitting TRBD1. The germline CDR1 and CDR2 sequences are SNHLY and FYNNEI. Germline trimming cut 0 bases from V and 7 bases from J; bases unmatched to any gene: 3. This CDR3 spans 14 amino acids. The DNA of the CDR3 is TGTGCCAGCAGTGAAGCACGACAGGGGGTTGGCTACACCTTC. This translates into CASSEARQGVGYTF.

The V and J genes are TRBV27 and TRBJ1-1; maybe TRBD1 (5 bases). The CDR3 extends over 15 amino acids. Germline V CDR1 and CDR2: MNHEY, SMNVEV (reference sequence). Trimming stripped 7 bases from V and 3 bases from J, with 18 bases between. The CDR3 loop is CASTTFSQGHTEAFF. CDR3 DNA: TGTGCCAGCACCACCTTTTCTCAGGGTCACACTGAAGCTTTCTTT.

This clone came up once. V gene TRBV5-1 combines with J gene TRBJ2-5; TRBD2 agrees at 16 bases. CDR1 is SGHRS and CDR2 is YFSETQ in the germline V gene. The length of the CDR3 is 16 residues. V lost 4 bases and J lost 5; bases outside the gene matches: 5. CDR3 residues: CASSVGTSGGAETQYF. The DNA for the CDR3 is TGCGCCAGCAGCGTCGGGACTAGCGGGGGGGCCGAGACCCAGTACTTC.

V usage is TRBV19 and J usage is TRBJ1-1; 8 nucleotides match TRBD1. The germline CDR1 and CDR2 sequences are LNHDA and SQIVND (reference sequence). The V segment lost 8 bases and the J segment 4 bases; nucleotides outside the gene matches: 6. The CDR3 is 13 residues long. CDR3 nucleotides: TGTGCCAGTTCGGACAGGGAGGGCACTGAAGCTTTCTTT. Residues: CASSDREGTEAFF.

This clone has a single count. The rearrangement joins TRBV19 to TRBJ1-5; no clear D. V gave up 0 bases and J gave up 0 bases, with 6 bases separating them. In germline, CDR1 is LNHDA, CDR2 SQIVND (reference sequence). The CDR3 runs 15 residues. The CDR3 nucleotides are TGTGCCAGTAGTATAGACAGTCATAGCAATCAGCCCCAGCATTTT. This sequence encodes CASSIDSHSNQPQHF.

The chain recombines TRBV12-3 or TRBV12-4 with TRBJ1-2, with unresolved D. This CDR3 spans 13 amino acids. Trimming left V 4 bases short and J 2 bases short, with 8 bases between. The CDR3 DNA follows: TGTGCCAGCAGTTCAGCAGCCAACTATGGCTACACCTTC. Translation: CASSSAANYGYTF.

The table lists this clone with a count of one. V is TRBV18 and J is TRBJ1-3; D not resolved. Per germline, CDR1 KGHSH and CDR2 LQKENI. V dropped 1 base and J dropped 0 bases, with 4 bases sitting between them. CDR3 size: 14 residues. CDR3 in amino acids: CASSPRISGNTIYF. In nucleotides, the CDR3 is TGTGCCAGCTCACCACGTATCTCTGGAAACACCATATATTTT. The variable domain in full, completed from reference TRBV18 and TRBJ1-3, reads NAGVMQNPRHLVRRRGQEARLRCSPMKGHSHVYWYRQLPEEGLKFMVYLQKENIIDESGMPKERFSAEFPKEGPSILRIQQVVRGDSAAYFCASSPRISGNTIYFGEGSWLTVV.